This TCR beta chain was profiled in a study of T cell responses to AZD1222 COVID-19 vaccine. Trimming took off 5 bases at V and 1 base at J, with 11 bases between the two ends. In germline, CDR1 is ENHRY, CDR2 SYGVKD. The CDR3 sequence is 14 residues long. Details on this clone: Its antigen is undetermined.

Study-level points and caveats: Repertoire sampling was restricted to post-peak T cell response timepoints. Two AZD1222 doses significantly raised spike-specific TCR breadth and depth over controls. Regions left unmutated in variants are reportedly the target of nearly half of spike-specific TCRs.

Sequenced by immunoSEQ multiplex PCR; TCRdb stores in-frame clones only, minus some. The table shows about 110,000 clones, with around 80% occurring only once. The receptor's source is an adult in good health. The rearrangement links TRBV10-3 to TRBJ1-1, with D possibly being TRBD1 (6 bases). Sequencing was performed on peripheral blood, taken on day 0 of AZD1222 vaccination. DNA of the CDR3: TGTGCCATCAGTAAGACAGGTTCGAACACTGAAGCTTTCTTT. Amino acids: CAISKTGSNTEAFF.